These T cell receptor beta chains were read from a single sample in a study of T cells after yellow fever vaccination. From the 5' RACE reads, TCRdb called clonotypes with MiXCR, one entry per CDR3 protein. The table shows around 25,000 distinct CDR3 sequences, with roughly 4.7% occurring only once. This material consisted of PBMCs, either bulk or a sorted T-cell subset (CD4+, CD8+, memory, or dextramer-sorted; not recorded which), taken on the day of the yellow fever booster vaccination. The source of these receptors is a man younger than 35 who received the YFV17D yellow fever vaccine. CDR3s include the opening cysteine and the closing phenylalanine or tryptophan. The order of the fields is V gene, D gene, clone size, J gene, CDR3 protein, CDR3 DNA. D genes are given only for firm matches. Clone size, where shown, is once, few, many, or a class for clones that have expanded.

TRBV5-1	TRBD2	many	TRBJ2-1	CASSVTSVREQFF	TGCGCCAGCAGCGTGACTAGCGTCCGTGAGCAGTTCTTC
TRBV5-1	.	many	TRBJ2-7	CASSLVLDEQYF	TGCGCCAGCAGCTTGGTACTGGACGAGCAGTACTTC
TRBV6-2/TRBV6-3	TRBD1	.	TRBJ2-3	CASNPGQYADTQYF	TGTGCCAGCAACCCGGGACAGTACGCAGATACGCAGTATTTT
TRBV5-1	TRBD2	many	TRBJ2-7	CASSLGTSGSLEQYF	TGCGCCAGCAGCTTGGGGACTAGCGGTTCTCTCGAGCAGTACTTC
TRBV10-3	TRBD1	many	TRBJ1-1	CATKTGGNTEAFF	TGTGCCACAAAAACAGGGGGGAACACTGAAGCTTTCTTT
TRBV12-3/TRBV12-4	TRBD1	many	TRBJ2-7	CASTFRGTSYEQYF	TGTGCCAGCACCTTCAGGGGGACCTCCTACGAGCAGTACTTC
TRBV7-6	TRBD1	many	TRBJ2-4	CASSPQLFGTGANIQYF	TGTGCCAGCAGCCCTCAATTGTTCGGGACAGGGGCAAACATTCAGTACTTC
TRBV5-1	TRBD1	.	TRBJ1-1	CASSSGDRLLEAFF	TGCGCCAGCAGCTCCGGGGACAGGCTTCTTGAAGCTTTCTTT
TRBV19	TRBD2	few	TRBJ2-7	CASSITGGAGEQYF	TGTGCCAGTAGTATAACGGGAGGCGCTGGCGAGCAGTACTTC
TRBV5-1	.	many	TRBJ2-3	CASSLEGQHADTQYF	TGCGCCAGCAGCTTGGAGGGACAACACGCAGATACGCAGTATTTT
TRBV5-1	TRBD2	many	TRBJ2-1	CASSFGTILHEQFF	TGCGCCAGCAGCTTCGGGACTATTCTTCATGAGCAGTTCTTC
TRBV6-1	.	many	TRBJ1-3	CASSEEEGVNTIYF	TGTGCCAGCAGTGAAGAGGAGGGGGTAAACACCATATATTTT
TRBV28	.	many	TRBJ1-2	CASSSPGGRYSGYTF	TGTGCCAGCAGCTCCCCGGGGGGGCGATACAGTGGCTACACCTTC
TRBV12-2	.	many	TRBJ2-3	CASHADNPAQYF	TGTGCAAGTCACGCCGACAATCCTGCGCAGTATTTT
TRBV11-1	.	many	TRBJ1-6	CASAAAGSLWALHF	TGTGCCAGCGCCGCGGCAGGATCACTTTGGGCCCTCCACTTT
TRBV2	.	many	TRBJ2-5	CASRTGTTQETQYF	TGTGCCAGCAGAACAGGGACCACCCAAGAGACCCAGTACTTC
TRBV5-5	TRBD2	many	TRBJ2-5	CASSRGTSGETQYF	TGTGCCAGCAGCCGCGGGACTAGTGGAGAGACCCAGTACTTC
TRBV6-1	TRBD2	many	TRBJ2-3	CASSDTSGVPDTQYF	TGTGCCAGCAGTGATACTAGCGGGGTCCCAGATACGCAGTATTTT
TRBV18	.	many	TRBJ2-7	CASSTDSYEQYF	TGTGCCAGCTCAACGGACAGCTACGAGCAGTACTTC
TRBV7-9	.	many	TRBJ1-6	CASSLAGARSSPLHF	TGTGCCAGCAGCTTGGCAGGGGCGCGGAGCTCACCCCTCCACTTT
TRBV5-1	.	many	TRBJ2-1	CASSLSAGDDEQFF	TGCGCCAGCAGCTTGTCTGCCGGCGACGATGAGCAGTTCTTC
TRBV6-6	TRBD1	.	TRBJ2-7	CASTTTGLSYEQYF	TGTGCCAGCACCACGACAGGGTTGTCCTACGAGCAGTACTTC
TRBV2	TRBD1	.	TRBJ1-5	CASRQGGQPQHF	TGTGCCAGTAGACAGGGGGGTCAGCCCCAGCATTTT
TRBV5-4	.	few	TRBJ1-6	CASSSLGRSNSPLHF	TGTGCCAGCAGCTCCCTTGGACGGAGTAATTCACCCCTCCACTTT
TRBV12-5	TRBD1	many	TRBJ2-5	CASGLGGGTGTTGETQYF	TGTGCTAGTGGTTTGGGGGGGGGGACAGGGACCACCGGGGAGACCCAGTACTTC
TRBV7-3	.	many	TRBJ2-6	CASSLTSSGANVLTF	TGTGCCAGCAGCTTAACGTCCTCTGGGGCCAACGTCCTGACTTTC
TRBV9	.	many	TRBJ1-1	CASSAQGGTEAFF	TGTGCCAGCAGCGCACAGGGAGGCACTGAAGCTTTCTTT
TRBV7-2	.	many	TRBJ2-4	CASSLEFPGSTKNIQYF	TGTGCCAGCAGCTTAGAATTTCCAGGGAGTACCAAAAACATTCAGTACTTC
TRBV19	TRBD1	few	TRBJ1-5	CASSRWDRGGHQPQHF	TGTGCCAGTAGTAGATGGGACAGGGGAGGGCATCAGCCCCAGCATTTT
TRBV7-2	.	many	TRBJ2-5	CASSFQGRETQYF	TGTGCCAGCAGCTTTCAGGGGAGAGAGACCCAGTACTTC
TRBV5-1	.	many	TRBJ2-5	CASSPEGGHQETQYF	TGCGCCAGCAGCCCGGAGGGGGGGCACCAAGAGACCCAGTACTTC
TRBV30	.	many	TRBJ2-5	CAWRGAFQETQYF	TGTGCCTGGAGAGGGGCCTTCCAAGAGACCCAGTACTTC
TRBV7-2	.	many	TRBJ2-5	CASSPQSGEETQYF	TGTGCCAGCAGCCCACAGAGTGGGGAAGAGACCCAGTACTTC
TRBV24-1	TRBD2	few	TRBJ2-3	CATSGESGGAEDTQYF	TGTGCCACCAGTGGGGAGTCCGGGGGGGCGGAAGATACGCAGTATTTT
TRBV9	.	many	TRBJ2-4	CASSERGAAPIFSQYF	TGTGCCAGCAGCGAGAGGGGGGCAGCGCCGATTTTTAGCCAGTACTTC
TRBV12-3/TRBV12-4	.	many	TRBJ2-6	CASSSIQISGANVLTF	TGTGCCAGCAGTTCCATACAGATTTCTGGGGCCAACGTCCTGACTTTC
TRBV4-1	.	many	TRBJ1-2	CASSRTSEGDYGYTF	TGCGCCAGCAGCCGCACATCGGAAGGAGACTATGGCTACACCTTC
TRBV20-1	.	.	TRBJ2-7	CSGWYPPSYEQYF	TGCAGTGGGTGGTATCCACCCTCCTACGAGCAGTACTTC
TRBV20-1	.	many	TRBJ2-5	CSATQETQYF	TGCAGTGCTACCCAAGAGACCCAGTACTTC
TRBV4-3	.	many	TRBJ2-2	CASSQTVGPVGTGELFF	TGCGCCAGCAGCCAGACCGTGGGACCCGTTGGAACCGGGGAGCTGTTTTTT
TRBV5-1	TRBD2	many	TRBJ2-3	CASSLGTSGGDRTDTQYF	TGCGCCAGCAGCCTGGGGACTAGCGGGGGGGACCGCACAGATACGCAGTATTTT
TRBV5-6	TRBD2	many	TRBJ2-5	CASSLASGIPQETQYF	TGTGCCAGCAGCTTGGCTAGCGGGATTCCCCAAGAGACCCAGTACTTC
TRBV7-8	TRBD2	.	TRBJ2-5	CASSWTSGGAQETQYF	TGTGCCAGCAGCTGGACTAGCGGGGGGGCCCAAGAGACCCAGTACTTC
TRBV12-3/TRBV12-4	.	.	TRBJ1-3	CASSRRSSGNTIYF	TGTGCCAGCAGCAGGAGGTCCTCTGGAAACACCATATATTTT
TRBV7-6	TRBD1	many	TRBJ2-7	CASSRNLGTDYEQYF	TGTGCCAGCAGCCGTAATCTCGGGACAGACTACGAGCAGTACTTC
TRBV7-2	.	.	TRBJ2-3	CASSPTLDTQYF	TGTGCCAGCAGCCCAACGTTGGATACGCAGTATTTT
TRBV20-1	.	many	TRBJ1-1	CSARVYGAGTEAFF	TGCAGTGCTAGAGTCTATGGCGCGGGGACTGAAGCTTTCTTT
TRBV7-2	TRBD1	medium-sized	TRBJ1-2	CASSPGTDGGGYTF	TGTGCCAGCAGCCCCGGGACAGATGGGGGCGGCTACACCTTC
TRBV12-3/TRBV12-4	TRBD1	many	TRBJ1-2	CASSLSPGTGGYTF	TGTGCCAGCAGTTTATCGCCAGGGACAGGAGGCTACACCTTC
TRBV12-3/TRBV12-4	.	.	TRBJ2-5	CASSLWSGEYQETQYF	TGTGCCAGCAGTTTATGGTCCGGGGAGTACCAAGAGACCCAGTACTTC
TRBV4-1	.	many	TRBJ2-1	CASSPGLLGNEQFF	TGCGCCAGCAGCCCGGGACTCCTGGGCAATGAGCAGTTCTTC
TRBV29-1	.	many	TRBJ1-5	CSVMGENQPQHF	TGCAGCGTTATGGGTGAGAATCAGCCCCAGCATTTT
TRBV5-4	TRBD1	medium-sized	TRBJ2-5	CASSLQGAQETQYF	TGTGCCAGCAGCTTACAGGGGGCCCAAGAGACCCAGTACTTC
TRBV2	.	many	TRBJ1-4	CASSDPAEKLFF	TGTGCCAGCAGTGACCCGGCCGAGAAACTGTTTTTT